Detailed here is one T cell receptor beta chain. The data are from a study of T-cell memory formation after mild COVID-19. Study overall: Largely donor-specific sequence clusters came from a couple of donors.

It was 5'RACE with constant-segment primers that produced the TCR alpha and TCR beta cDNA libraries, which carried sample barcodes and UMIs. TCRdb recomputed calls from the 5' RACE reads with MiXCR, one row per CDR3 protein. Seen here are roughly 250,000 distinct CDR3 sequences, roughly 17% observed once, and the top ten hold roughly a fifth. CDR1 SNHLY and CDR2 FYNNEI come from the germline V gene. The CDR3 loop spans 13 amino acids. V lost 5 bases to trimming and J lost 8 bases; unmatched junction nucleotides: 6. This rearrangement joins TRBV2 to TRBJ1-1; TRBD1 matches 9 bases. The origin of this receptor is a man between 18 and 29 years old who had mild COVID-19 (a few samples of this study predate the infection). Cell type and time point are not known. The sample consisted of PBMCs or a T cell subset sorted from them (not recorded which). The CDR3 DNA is TGTGCCAGCAGTACCCCGGGACAGGGAGAAGCTTTCTTT. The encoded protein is CASSTPGQGEAFF.